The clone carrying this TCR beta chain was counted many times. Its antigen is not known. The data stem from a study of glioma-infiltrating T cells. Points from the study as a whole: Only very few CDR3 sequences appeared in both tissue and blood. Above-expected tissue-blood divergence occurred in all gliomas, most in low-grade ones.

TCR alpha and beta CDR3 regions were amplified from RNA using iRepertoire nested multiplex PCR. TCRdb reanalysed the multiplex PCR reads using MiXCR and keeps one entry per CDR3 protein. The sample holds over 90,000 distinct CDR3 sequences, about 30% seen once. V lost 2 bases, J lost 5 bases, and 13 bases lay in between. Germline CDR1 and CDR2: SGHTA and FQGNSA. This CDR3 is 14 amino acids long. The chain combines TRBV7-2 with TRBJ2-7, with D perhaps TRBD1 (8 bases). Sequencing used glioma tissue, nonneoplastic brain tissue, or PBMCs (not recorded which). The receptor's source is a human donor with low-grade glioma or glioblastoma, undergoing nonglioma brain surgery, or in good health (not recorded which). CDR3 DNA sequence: TGTGCCAGCAGCTTAAGACAGGGGAGGGACGAGCAGTACTTC. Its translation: CASSLRQGRDEQYF.